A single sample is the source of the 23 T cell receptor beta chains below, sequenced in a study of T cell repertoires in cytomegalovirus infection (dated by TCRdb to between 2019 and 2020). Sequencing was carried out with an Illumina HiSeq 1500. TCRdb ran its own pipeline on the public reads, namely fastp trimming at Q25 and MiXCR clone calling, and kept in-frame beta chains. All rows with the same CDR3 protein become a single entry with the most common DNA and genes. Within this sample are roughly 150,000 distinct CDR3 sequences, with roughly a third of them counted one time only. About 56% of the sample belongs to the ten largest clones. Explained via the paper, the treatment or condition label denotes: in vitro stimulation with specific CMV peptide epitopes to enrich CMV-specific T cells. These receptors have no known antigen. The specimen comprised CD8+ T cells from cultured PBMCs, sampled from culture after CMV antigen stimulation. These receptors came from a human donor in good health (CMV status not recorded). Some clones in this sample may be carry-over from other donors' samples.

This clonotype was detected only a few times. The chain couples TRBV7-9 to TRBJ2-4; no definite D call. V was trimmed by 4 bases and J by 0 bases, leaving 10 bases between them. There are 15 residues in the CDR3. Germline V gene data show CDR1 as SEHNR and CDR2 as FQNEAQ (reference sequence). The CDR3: CASSYGPGAKNIQYF. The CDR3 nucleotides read TGTGCCAGCAGCTACGGACCGGGAGCCAAAAACATTCAGTACTTC.

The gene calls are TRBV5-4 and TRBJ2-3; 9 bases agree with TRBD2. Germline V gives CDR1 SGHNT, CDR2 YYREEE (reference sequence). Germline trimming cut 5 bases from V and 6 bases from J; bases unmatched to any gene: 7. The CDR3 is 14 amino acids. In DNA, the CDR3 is TGTGCCAGCAGTGCGGGGGGGGCAGGTGATACGCAGTATTTT. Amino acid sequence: CASSAGGAGDTQYF.

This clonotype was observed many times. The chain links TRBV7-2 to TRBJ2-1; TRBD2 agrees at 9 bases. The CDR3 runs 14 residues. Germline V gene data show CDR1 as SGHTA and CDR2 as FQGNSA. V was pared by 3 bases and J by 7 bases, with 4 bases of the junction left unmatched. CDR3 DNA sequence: TGTGCCAGCAGCTTCCCTCTAGCGGGAAATGAGCAGTTCTTC. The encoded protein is CASSFPLAGNEQFF.

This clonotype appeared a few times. The CDR3 sequence: CASSQEYSYGYTF. For the CDR3, the DNA is TGTGCCAGCAGCCAAGAATACAGCTATGGCTACACCTTC. The V gene is TRBV14, the J gene TRBJ1-2; no definite D call. V dropped 0 bases and J dropped 4 bases, with 6 bases sitting between them. Germline CDR1 reads SGHDN; CDR2 reads FVKESK. The length of the CDR3 is 13 residues.

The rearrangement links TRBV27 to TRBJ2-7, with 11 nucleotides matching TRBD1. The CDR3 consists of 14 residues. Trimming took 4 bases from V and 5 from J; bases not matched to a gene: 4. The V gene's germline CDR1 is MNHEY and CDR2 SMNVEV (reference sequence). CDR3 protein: CASSSRDRGNEQYF. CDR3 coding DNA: TGTGCCAGCAGTTCCCGGGACAGGGGGAACGAGCAGTACTTC.

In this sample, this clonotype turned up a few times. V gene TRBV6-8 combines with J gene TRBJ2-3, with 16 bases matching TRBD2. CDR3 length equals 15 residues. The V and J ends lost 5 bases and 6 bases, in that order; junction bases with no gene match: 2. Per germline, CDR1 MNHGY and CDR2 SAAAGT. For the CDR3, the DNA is TGTGCCAGCAGTGGGACTAGCGGGGGGGAGGATACGCAGTATTTT. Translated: CASSGTSGGEDTQYF.

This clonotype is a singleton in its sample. The CDR3 loop is CASSLGEPYPDTQYF. The CDR3 nucleotides are TGTGCCAGCAGCCTAGGGGAGCCCTACCCAGATACGCAGTATTTT. The gene calls are TRBV7-3 and TRBJ2-3, with D possibly being TRBD1 or TRBD2 (5 bases each). Germline CDR1 is SGHTA and CDR2 is FQGTGA. The CDR3 contains 15 residues. Trimming stripped 5 bases from V and 4 bases from J, with 16 bases between.

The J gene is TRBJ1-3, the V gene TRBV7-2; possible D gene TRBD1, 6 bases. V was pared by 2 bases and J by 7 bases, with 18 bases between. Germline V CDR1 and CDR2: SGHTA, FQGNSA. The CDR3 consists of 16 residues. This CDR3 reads CASSLRVQDSTNTIYF. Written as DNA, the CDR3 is TGTGCCAGCAGCTTACGAGTTCAGGACAGCACCAACACCATATATTTT.

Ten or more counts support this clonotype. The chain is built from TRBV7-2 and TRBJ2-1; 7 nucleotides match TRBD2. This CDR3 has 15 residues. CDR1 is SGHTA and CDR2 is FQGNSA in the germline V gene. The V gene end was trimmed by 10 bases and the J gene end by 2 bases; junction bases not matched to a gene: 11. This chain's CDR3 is CATPGEAGAYNEQFF. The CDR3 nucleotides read TGTGCCACCCCCGGAGAGGCGGGGGCCTACAATGAGCAGTTCTTC.

The CDR3: CASRGRLAGGFSYNEQFF. CDR3 nucleotide sequence: TGTGCCAGCAGGGGAAGACTAGCGGGGGGCTTCTCCTACAATGAGCAGTTCTTC. This rearrangement joins TRBV28 to TRBJ2-1, with 13 bases aligning to TRBD2. Germline assignment: CDR1 MDHEN and CDR2 SYDVKM. V trimming: 6 bases; J trimming: 0 bases; junction bases outside the gene matches: 8. The CDR3 has 18 residues.

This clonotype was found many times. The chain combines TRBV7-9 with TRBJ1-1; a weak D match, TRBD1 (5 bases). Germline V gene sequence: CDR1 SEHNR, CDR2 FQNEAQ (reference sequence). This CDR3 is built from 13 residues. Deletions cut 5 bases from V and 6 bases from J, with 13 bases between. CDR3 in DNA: TGTGCCAGCAGCGGAATAATGGGGGCTGAAGCTTTCTTT. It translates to CASSGIMGAEAFF.

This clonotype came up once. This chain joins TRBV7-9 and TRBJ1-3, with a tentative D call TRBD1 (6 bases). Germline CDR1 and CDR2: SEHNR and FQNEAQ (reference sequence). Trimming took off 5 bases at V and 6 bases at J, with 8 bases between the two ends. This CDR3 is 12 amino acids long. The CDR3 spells CASSRGANTIYF. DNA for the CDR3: TGTGCCAGCAGCCGGGGGGCAAACACCATATATTTT.

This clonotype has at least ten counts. The CDR3 sequence: CASSLRATEAFF. CDR3 DNA: TGTGCCAGCAGCCTGAGGGCCACTGAAGCTTTCTTT. This chain connects TRBV7-6 to TRBJ1-1; D is unresolved. CDR1 is SGHVS, CDR2 FNYEAQ, per germline. Between the trimmed V and J ends, which lost 5 bases and 4 bases, there was a span of 8 bases. The CDR3 is 12 amino acids.

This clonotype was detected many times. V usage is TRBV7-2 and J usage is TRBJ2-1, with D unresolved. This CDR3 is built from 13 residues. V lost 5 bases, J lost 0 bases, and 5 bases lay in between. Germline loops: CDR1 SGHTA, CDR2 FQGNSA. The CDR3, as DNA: TGTGCCAGCAGCGTAGTCTCCTACAATGAGCAGTTCTTC. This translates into CASSVVSYNEQFF.

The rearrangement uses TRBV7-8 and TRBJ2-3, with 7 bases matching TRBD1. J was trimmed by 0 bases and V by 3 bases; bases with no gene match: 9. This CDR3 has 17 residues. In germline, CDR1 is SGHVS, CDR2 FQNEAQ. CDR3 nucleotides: TGTGCCAGCAGCTTTCTCCCTACAGGGGTTAGCACAGATACGCAGTATTTT. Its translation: CASSFLPTGVSTDTQYF.

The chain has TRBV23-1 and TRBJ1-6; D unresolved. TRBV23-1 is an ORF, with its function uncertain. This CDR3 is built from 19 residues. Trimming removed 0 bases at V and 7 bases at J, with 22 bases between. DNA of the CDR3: TGCGCCAGCAGTCAATCGATAGCCAACGTTCTTATGGAGAATTCACCCCTCCACTTT. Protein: CASSQSIANVLMENSPLHF.

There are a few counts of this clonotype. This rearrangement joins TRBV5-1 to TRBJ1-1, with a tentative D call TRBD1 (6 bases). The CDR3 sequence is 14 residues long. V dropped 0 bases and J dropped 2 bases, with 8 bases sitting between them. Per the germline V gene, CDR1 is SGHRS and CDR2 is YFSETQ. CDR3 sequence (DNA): TGCGCCAGCAGCTTGGCGGGACAAAACACTGAAGCTTTCTTT. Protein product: CASSLAGQNTEAFF.

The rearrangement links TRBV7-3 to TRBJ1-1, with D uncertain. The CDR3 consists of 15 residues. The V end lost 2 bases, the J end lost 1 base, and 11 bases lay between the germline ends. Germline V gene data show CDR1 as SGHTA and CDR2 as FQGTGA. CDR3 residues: CASSLSYTPNTEAFF. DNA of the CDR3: TGTGCCAGCAGCTTATCCTATACACCGAACACTGAAGCTTTCTTT.

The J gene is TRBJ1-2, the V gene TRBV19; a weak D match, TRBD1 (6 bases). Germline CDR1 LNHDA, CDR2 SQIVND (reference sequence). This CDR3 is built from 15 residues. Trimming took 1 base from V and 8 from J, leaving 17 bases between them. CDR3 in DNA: TGTGCCAGTAGTATAGTTCCGGGGGCGACGAAAGGCTACACCTTC. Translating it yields CASSIVPGATKGYTF. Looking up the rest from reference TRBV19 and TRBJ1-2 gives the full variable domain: DGGITQSPKYLFRKEGQNVTLSCEQNLNHDAMYWYRQDPGQGLRLIYYSQIVNDFQKGDIAEGYSVSREKKESFPLTVTSAQKNPTAFYLCASSIVPGATKGYTFGSGTRLTVV.

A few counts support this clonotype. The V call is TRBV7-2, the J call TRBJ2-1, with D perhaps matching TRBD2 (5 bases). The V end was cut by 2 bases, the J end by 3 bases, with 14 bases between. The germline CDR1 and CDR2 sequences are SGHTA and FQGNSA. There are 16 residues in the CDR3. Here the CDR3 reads CASSLRGEGGYNEQFF. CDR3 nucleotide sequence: TGTGCCAGCAGCTTAAGAGGAGAGGGCGGCTACAATGAGCAGTTCTTC.

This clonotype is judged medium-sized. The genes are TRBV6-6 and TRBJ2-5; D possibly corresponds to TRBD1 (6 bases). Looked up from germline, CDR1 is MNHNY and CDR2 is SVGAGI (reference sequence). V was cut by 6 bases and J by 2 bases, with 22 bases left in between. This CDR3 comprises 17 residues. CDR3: CASRRLGQDTTQETQYF. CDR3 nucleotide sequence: TGTGCCAGCAGGAGGTTGGGACAAGACACCACTCAAGAGACCCAGTACTTC.

The DNA of the CDR3 is TGTGCCAGTAGTATAGATTGGGAGGGGGGGCCTGCCAAAAACATTCAGTACTTC. Protein product: CASSIDWEGGPAKNIQYF. The chain joins TRBV19 to TRBJ2-4; TRBD2 might be the D (7 bases). Trimming shortened V by 0 bases and J by 1 base, and 16 bases separated the two germline ends. This CDR3 has 18 residues. Germline V gene sequence: CDR1 LNHDA, CDR2 SQIVND (reference sequence).

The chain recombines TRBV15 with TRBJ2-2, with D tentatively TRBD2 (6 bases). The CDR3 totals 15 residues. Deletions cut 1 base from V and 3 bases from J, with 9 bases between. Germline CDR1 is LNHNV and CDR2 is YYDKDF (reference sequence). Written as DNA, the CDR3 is TGTGCCACCAGCAGAGCGGGACTCTACACCGGGGAGCTGTTTTTT. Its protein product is CATSRAGLYTGELFF.